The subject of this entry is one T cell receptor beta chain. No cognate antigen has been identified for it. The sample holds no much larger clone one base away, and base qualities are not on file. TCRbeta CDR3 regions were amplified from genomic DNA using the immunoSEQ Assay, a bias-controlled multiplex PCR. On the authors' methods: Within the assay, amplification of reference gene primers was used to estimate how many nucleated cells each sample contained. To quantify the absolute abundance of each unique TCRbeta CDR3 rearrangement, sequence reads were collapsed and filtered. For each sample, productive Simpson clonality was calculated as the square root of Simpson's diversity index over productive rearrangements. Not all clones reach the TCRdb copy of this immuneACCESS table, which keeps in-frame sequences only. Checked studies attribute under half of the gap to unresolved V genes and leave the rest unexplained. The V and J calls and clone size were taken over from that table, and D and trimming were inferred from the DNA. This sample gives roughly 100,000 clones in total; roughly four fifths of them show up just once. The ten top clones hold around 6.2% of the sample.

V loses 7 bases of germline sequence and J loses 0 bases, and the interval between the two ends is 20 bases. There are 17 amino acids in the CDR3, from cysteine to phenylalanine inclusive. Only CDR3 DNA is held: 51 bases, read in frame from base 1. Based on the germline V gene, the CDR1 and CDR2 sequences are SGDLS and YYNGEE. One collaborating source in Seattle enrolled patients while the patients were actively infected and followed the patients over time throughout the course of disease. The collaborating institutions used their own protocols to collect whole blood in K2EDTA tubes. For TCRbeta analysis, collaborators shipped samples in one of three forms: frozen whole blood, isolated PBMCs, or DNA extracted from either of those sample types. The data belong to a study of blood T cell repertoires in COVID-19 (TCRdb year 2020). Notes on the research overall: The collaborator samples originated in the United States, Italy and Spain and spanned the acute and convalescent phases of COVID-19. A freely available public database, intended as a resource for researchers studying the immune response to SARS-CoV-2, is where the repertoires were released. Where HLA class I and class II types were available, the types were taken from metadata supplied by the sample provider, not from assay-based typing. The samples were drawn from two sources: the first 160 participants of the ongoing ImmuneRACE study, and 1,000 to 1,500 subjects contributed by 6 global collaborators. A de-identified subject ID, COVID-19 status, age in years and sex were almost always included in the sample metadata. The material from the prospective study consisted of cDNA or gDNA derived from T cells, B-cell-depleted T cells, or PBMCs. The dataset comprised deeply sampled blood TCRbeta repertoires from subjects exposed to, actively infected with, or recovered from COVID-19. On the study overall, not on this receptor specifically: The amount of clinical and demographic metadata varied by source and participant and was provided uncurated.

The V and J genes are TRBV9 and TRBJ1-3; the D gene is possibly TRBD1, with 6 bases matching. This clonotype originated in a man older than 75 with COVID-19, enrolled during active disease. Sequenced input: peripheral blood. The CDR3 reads CASARDNFLDSGNTIYF. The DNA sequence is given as TGTGCCAGCGCCCGGGACAACTTCTTAGACTCTGGAAACACCATATATTTT.